This entry features one T cell receptor beta chain sequence. This table comes from immunoSEQ multiplex PCR, and its TCRdb copy is limited to in-frame clones, with some not included. The sample contains approximately 89,000 clones, more than 70% of which appear only once. In germline, CDR1 is SGHTA, CDR2 FQGNSA. This CDR3 contains 14 residues. V gave up 5 bases and J gave up 5 bases, with 12 bases separating them. The entry originates in a study of blood T cell repertoires in COVID-19. As for the study in general: Both acute and convalescent COVID-19 samples were obtained from the United States, Italy and Spain.

The sequence was collected from a man in his 70s with acute or convalescent COVID-19. The gene calls are TRBV7-2 and TRBJ2-2, with unresolved D. Sequenced input: peripheral blood. The CDR3 DNA reads as TGTGCCAGCAGCCTCTTTCCTAGAACCGGGGAGCTGTTTTTT. The encoded protein is CASSLFPRTGELFF.